Listed below are T cell receptor beta chains from one sample, sequenced in a study of control samples from healthy donors and cancer patients. Repertoires were generated with immunoSEQ multiplex PCR, while TCRdb's copy carries only in-frame clones and drops some. The data contain about 130,000 clones, roughly 91% of them singletons. Input material: PBMCs. These receptors all come from a man over 45 with head and neck cancer. CDR3s leave out the opening cysteine and the closing phenylalanine or tryptophan. Each record gives: J gene, V gene, CDR3 length, CDR3 protein.

j_gene: TRBJ1-3
v_gene: TRBV5-8
len: 13
CDR3aa: ASSLGDSTGNTIY

j_gene: TRBJ2-2
v_gene: TRBV29-1
len: 13
CDR3aa: SVLRGGLSTGELF

j_gene: TRBJ2-1
v_gene: TRBV18
len: 13
CDR3aa: ASSPSPETYNEQF

j_gene: TRBJ2-5
v_gene: TRBV3-1/TRBV3-2
len: 14
CDR3aa: ASSQGSTGSQETQY

j_gene: TRBJ1-1
v_gene: TRBV6-2/TRBV6-3
len: 14
CDR3aa: ASSSFQAGRGTEAF

j_gene: TRBJ2-1
v_gene: TRBV3-1/TRBV3-2
len: 13
CDR3aa: ASSESGSGYNEQF

j_gene: TRBJ1-4
v_gene: TRBV6-1
len: 14
CDR3aa: ASSEHYGGLWEKLF

j_gene: TRBJ1-1
v_gene: TRBV6-2/TRBV6-3
len: 14
CDR3aa: ASSYSAQYLGAEAF

j_gene: TRBJ1-5
v_gene: TRBV28
len: 16
CDR3aa: ASSLPGTGDYSNQPQH

j_gene: TRBJ2-6
v_gene: TRBV28
len: 17
CDR3aa: ASSLTRLLLDSGANVLT

j_gene: TRBJ2-3
v_gene: TRBV2
len: 12
CDR3aa: ARSGTRTSATQY

j_gene: TRBJ2-4
v_gene: TRBV15
len: 15
CDR3aa: ATSSWAGAKAKNIQY

j_gene: TRBJ1-3
v_gene: TRBV5-1
len: 10
CDR3aa: ASSLNGDTIY

j_gene: TRBJ2-7
v_gene: TRBV4-1
len: 16
CDR3aa: ASSQEGSRWDRTYEQY

j_gene: TRBJ1-1
v_gene: TRBV28
len: 13
CDR3aa: ASSLWAVMNTEAF

j_gene: TRBJ2-5
v_gene: TRBV7-2
len: 10
CDR3aa: ASSVIAETQY

j_gene: TRBJ2-1
v_gene: TRBV11-1
len: 15
CDR3aa: ASSLARGGLAGNEQF

j_gene: TRBJ1-4
v_gene: TRBV7-8
len: 13
CDR3aa: ASSLRGGPNEKLF

j_gene: TRBJ2-5
v_gene: TRBV24-1
len: 14
CDR3aa: ATSDGGTGPQETQY

j_gene: TRBJ1-3
v_gene: TRBV2
len: 14
CDR3aa: ASSLSDIQPGNTIY

j_gene: TRBJ2-3
v_gene: TRBV6-1
len: 11
CDR3aa: ASSERGVDTQY

j_gene: TRBJ2-7
v_gene: TRBV24-1
len: 13
CDR3aa: ATSAGTGGRYEQY

j_gene: TRBJ1-1
v_gene: TRBV30
len: 10
CDR3aa: AWSLRGIEAF

j_gene: TRBJ1-1
v_gene: TRBV5-6
len: 13
CDR3aa: ASSPRGTVKSEAF

j_gene: TRBJ2-7
v_gene: TRBV27
len: 12
CDR3aa: ASTTLTAGDEQY

j_gene: TRBJ2-3
v_gene: TRBV9
len: 14
CDR3aa: ASSPRGGGVTDTQY

j_gene: TRBJ1-1
v_gene: TRBV19
len: 14
CDR3aa: ASSNAGTGGSTEAF

j_gene: TRBJ1-2
v_gene: TRBV6-2/TRBV6-3
len: 13
CDR3aa: ASSYSPTVDYGYT

j_gene: TRBJ1-1
v_gene: TRBV6-1
len: 11
CDR3aa: ASSDRAHTEAF

j_gene: TRBJ2-3
v_gene: TRBV7-2
len: 11
CDR3aa: ASSEGLEDTQY

j_gene: TRBJ2-7
v_gene: TRBV24-1
len: 14
CDR3aa: ATSDPGQGLPYEQY

j_gene: TRBJ2-5
v_gene: TRBV6-2/TRBV6-3
len: 10
CDR3aa: ASSYVGETQY

j_gene: TRBJ1-1
v_gene: TRBV19
len: 10
CDR3aa: ASSIWGAEAF

j_gene: TRBJ2-7
v_gene: TRBV13
len: 12
CDR3aa: ASSLGSEGHEQY

j_gene: TRBJ2-3
v_gene: TRBV20-1
len: 9
CDR3aa: SASDTDTQY

j_gene: TRBJ2-7
v_gene: TRBV7-2
len: 13
CDR3aa: ASSQTGTASYEQY

j_gene: TRBJ1-4
v_gene: TRBV5-1
len: 13
CDR3aa: ASSFKGPTNEKLF

j_gene: TRBJ1-1
v_gene: TRBV7-9
len: 10
CDR3aa: ASSQLNTEAF

j_gene: TRBJ2-3
v_gene: TRBV9
len: 12
CDR3aa: ASSARTRADTQY

j_gene: TRBJ1-2
v_gene: TRBV21-1
len: 13
CDR3aa: ASSKPGTANYGYT

j_gene: TRBJ2-1
v_gene: TRBV6-2/TRBV6-3
len: 14
CDR3aa: ASSYRVESRGDEQF

j_gene: TRBJ2-7
v_gene: TRBV6-5
len: 12
CDR3aa: ATSQKAEPNQQY

j_gene: TRBJ1-5
v_gene: TRBV11-2
len: 11
CDR3aa: ASSIERHQPQH

j_gene: TRBJ1-1
v_gene: TRBV27
len: 13
CDR3aa: ASSLSEGSYTEAF

j_gene: TRBJ2-3
v_gene: TRBV5-1
len: 13
CDR3aa: ASSPGTISTDTQY

j_gene: TRBJ2-3
v_gene: TRBV12-3/TRBV12-4
len: 9
CDR3aa: ASSLADTQY

j_gene: TRBJ2-3
v_gene: TRBV18
len: 14
CDR3aa: ASSPGLAGFTDTQY

j_gene: TRBJ2-6
v_gene: TRBV10-1
len: 13
CDR3aa: ANLRGPSGANVLT

j_gene: TRBJ2-7
v_gene: TRBV4-3
len: 11
CDR3aa: ASSSQATYGQY

j_gene: TRBJ2-1
v_gene: TRBV18
len: 14
CDR3aa: ASSLRRDTPKLEQF

j_gene: TRBJ1-2
v_gene: TRBV5-5
len: 14
CDR3aa: ASSFWTGNANYGYT

j_gene: TRBJ2-2
v_gene: TRBV7-2
len: 14
CDR3aa: ASSLAGRGPAGELF

j_gene: TRBJ2-7
v_gene: TRBV6-5
len: 11
CDR3aa: ASSLPGAYEQY

j_gene: TRBJ1-1
v_gene: TRBV5-4
len: 9
CDR3aa: ASSLNTEAF

j_gene: TRBJ2-5
v_gene: TRBV21-1
len: 11
CDR3aa: ANLGACEETQY

j_gene: TRBJ2-5
v_gene: TRBV7-2
len: 13
CDR3aa: ASSHRPILGETQY

j_gene: TRBJ2-7
v_gene: TRBV28
len: 10
CDR3aa: ASSFVGYEQY